The clone carrying this TCR beta chain was picked up a small number of times. The data are from a study of response to subunit inactivated influenza vaccine. CDR1 and CDR2 from the germline V gene are SGHTA and FQGNSA. CDR3 length: 14 residues. V was trimmed by 3 bases and J by 1 base, leaving 9 bases between them. TCRdb passed the RT-PCR reads through MiXCR, listing each CDR3 protein once. The sample holds about 520,000 distinct CDR3 sequences, roughly 23% seen once. This TCR was recovered from a man over 45 who received an inactivated influenza vaccine. The chain employs TRBV7-2 and TRBJ2-5, with unresolved D. The sample here was CD4+ T cells sorted from PBMCs, taken more than 4 days after vaccination. The chain's CDR3 is CASSLERAQETQYF. CDR3 bases: TGTGCCAGCAGCTTGGAAAGGGCCCAAGAGACCCAGTACTTC. The complete variable domain, with remaining parts taken from reference TRBV7-2 and TRBJ2-5, reads GAGVSQSPSNKVTEKGKDVELRCDPISGHTALYWYRQSLGQGLEFLIYFQGNSAPDKSGLPSDRFSAERTGGSVSTLTIQRTQQEDSAVYLCASSLERAQETQYFGPGTRLLVL.